These 23 T cell receptor beta chains were sequenced from one sample in a study of T cells in localized non-small cell lung cancer. Method: immunoSEQ multiplex PCR; TCRdb's copy keeps in-frame clones and lacks some. The table includes 7,500 to 8,500 clones, around 56% detected once. The sequences come from lymph node tissue, collected before any cancer treatment. These receptors were obtained from a male donor older than 55 with stage I squamous cell lung carcinoma.

This chain joins TRBV1 and TRBJ2-7; the tabulated D call, TRBD2, remains unverified against the DNA. TRBV1 is labeled a pseudogene. The CDR3 is made up of 17 amino acids. CDR3 DNA sequence: TGCACCAGCAGCCAAGATCCCGAGCGGGAGGGCATTCACGAGCAGTACTTC. Its protein product is CTSSQDPEREGIHEQYF.

The V and J genes are TRBV2 and TRBJ2-1; 9 bases fit TRBD2. CDR3 length equals 16 residues. Germline loops: CDR1 SNHLY, CDR2 FYNNEI. V lost 4 bases, J lost 6 bases, and 10 bases stayed unmatched. CDR3 nucleotides: TGTGCCAGCAGTGGAAAAAGGCTAGCGGGGCTCAATGAGCAGTTCTTC. As protein: CASSGKRLAGLNEQFF.

On this clone: One end of the junction is discordant with germline, which a read error may explain. The V call is TRBV27, the J call TRBJ1-1, with TRBD1 as a possible D gene (6 bases). This CDR3 spans 15 amino acids. The germline V gene encodes CDR1 MNHEY and CDR2 SMNVEV (reference sequence). CDR3 loop: CATSDSGADFTEAFF. In DNA form, the CDR3 reads TGTGCCACCAGTGACTCGGGGGCGGACTTCACTGAAGCTTTCTTT.

This sequence joins TRBV12-5 and TRBJ2-3; D possibly corresponds to TRBD2 (5 bases). V shed 2 bases and J shed 2 bases, with 20 bases lying between them. The CDR3 length is 18 residues. The germline V gene has CDR1 LGHNT and CDR2 FRNRAP. For the CDR3, the DNA is TGTGCTAGTGGTTTGAAGGGAGTTCGGTCCAGGATCACAGATACGCAGTATTTT. Its protein is CASGLKGVRSRITDTQYF.

V and J are TRBV11-3 and TRBJ1-1; D is ambiguous. Trimming shortened V by 0 bases and J by 2 bases, and 13 bases separated the two germline ends. Per the germline V gene, CDR1 is SGHNT and CDR2 is YENEEA. The CDR3 totals 16 residues. CDR3 region: CASSLERSRPNTEAFF. The DNA of the CDR3 is TGTGCCAGCAGCTTAGAGCGCAGCCGCCCTAACACTGAAGCTTTCTTT. The whole variable domain, filled in from reference TRBV11-3 and TRBJ1-1, reads EAGVVQSPRYKIIEKKQPVAFWCNPISGHNTLYWYLQNLGQGPELLIRYENEEAVDDSQLPKDRFSAERLKGVDSTLKIQPAELGDSAVYLCASSLERSRPNTEAFFGQGTRLTVV.

The V call is TRBV5-1, the J call TRBJ2-7, with 8 bases matching TRBD1. Per germline, CDR1 SGHRS and CDR2 YFSETQ. The ends lost 2 bases at V and 6 bases at J; junction bases unmatched: 10. The CDR3 sequence is 15 residues long. CDR3 region: CASSFGQGRRSEQYF. CDR3 nucleotides: TGCGCCAGCAGCTTCGGACAGGGAAGGCGGAGCGAGCAGTACTTC.

The CDR3 loop is CASSIGGGDTQYF. The CDR3 bases are TGTGCCAGTAGTATCGGAGGTGGAGATACGCAGTATTTT. The chain recombines TRBV19 with TRBJ2-3; D perhaps matches TRBD2 (5 bases). CDR3 length: 13 amino acids. CDR1 and CDR2 from the germline V gene are LNHDA and SQIVND (reference sequence). V dropped 3 bases and J dropped 5 bases, with 9 bases sitting between them.

V is TRBV28 and J is TRBJ2-1; D call uncertain. This CDR3 has 14 amino acids. Trimming stripped 2 bases from V and 2 bases from J, with 7 bases between. Germline V gives CDR1 MDHEN, CDR2 SYDVKM. CDR3 sequence (DNA): TGTGCCAGCAGTTTAACAGTAACCTACAATGAGCAGTTCTTC. Its protein product is CASSLTVTYNEQFF.

J is TRBJ1-5 and V is TRBV5-1; no firm D call. V was trimmed by 0 bases and J by 6 bases, leaving 10 bases between them. The germline V gene has CDR1 SGHRS and CDR2 YFSETQ. This CDR3 is built from 14 residues. In nucleotides, the CDR3 is TGCGCCAGCAGCTTGGGTAGCGGGTCTCAGCCCCAGCATTTT. It codes for CASSLGSGSQPQHF.

The chain employs TRBV11-3 and TRBJ2-3, with a tentative D call TRBD1 (6 bases). Germline CDR1 and CDR2: SGHNT and YENEEA. The CDR3 has 15 amino acids. V lost 5 bases, J lost 4 bases, and 16 bases lay in between. The DNA of the CDR3 is TGTGCCAGCAGCCACGACAGGTCGAGGGCAGATACGCAGTATTTT. Protein: CASSHDRSRADTQYF.

The rearrangement links TRBV9 to TRBJ2-1; 10 bases align to TRBD1. The CDR3 sequence is 14 residues long. CDR1 and CDR2 (germline): SGDLS, YYNGEE. The trim removed 3 bases at V and 8 bases at J, leaving 5 bases unmatched. CDR3 residues: CASSGGQGSHEQFF. CDR3 bases: TGTGCCAGCAGCGGGGGACAGGGGTCACATGAGCAGTTCTTC.

V and J are TRBV5-1 and TRBJ1-2; 9 bases map to TRBD1. The CDR3 has 15 amino acids. Losses at the gene ends were 4 bases for V and 6 bases for J; bases not matched to a gene: 10. Germline loops: CDR1 SGHRS, CDR2 YFSETQ. The CDR3 coding sequence is TGCGCCAGCAGCCCCGGGACAGGGTTATTTGATGGCTACACCTTC. It specifies CASSPGTGLFDGYTF.

V gene TRBV9 combines with J gene TRBJ2-3; no clear D. In germline, CDR1 is SGDLS, CDR2 YYNGEE. V was clipped by 5 bases and J by 0 bases, with 7 bases between them. There are 13 residues in the CDR3. The CDR3 reads CASSITSTDTQYF. CDR3 sequence (DNA): TGTGCCAGCAGTATTACCAGCACAGATACGCAGTATTTT. The full variable domain, with the rest looked up from reference TRBV9 and TRBJ2-3, is DSGVTQTPKHLITATGQRVTLRCSPRSGDLSVYWYQQSLDQGLQFLIQYYNGEERAKGNILERFSAQQFPDLHSELNLSSLELGDSALYFCASSITSTDTQYFGPGTRLTVL.

The chain employs TRBV19 and TRBJ1-1; possibly TRBD1 for D (5 bases). CDR3 length equals 14 residues. Per the germline V gene, CDR1 is LNHDA and CDR2 is SQIVND (reference sequence). V lost 5 bases and J 0 bases, leaving 10 bases between the germline ends. The CDR3 region has the DNA TGTGCCAGTAGTCCAGACAGCATGAACACTGAAGCTTTCTTT. Encoded protein: CASSPDSMNTEAFF.

This clone was counted only a few times. The chain links TRBV4-1 to TRBJ2-7; D uncertain. The ends were cut back, 3 bases at V and 6 bases at J, with 15 bases in the middle. The CDR3 consists of 14 residues. Germline assignment: CDR1 MGHRA and CDR2 YSYEKL. DNA for the CDR3: TGCGCCAGCAGCCACGCAGCCAGATCCGGCGAGCAGTACTTC. Amino acids: CASSHAARSGEQYF.

V and J are TRBV10-2 and TRBJ2-1, with D possibly called TRBD1 or TRBD2 (5 bases each). This CDR3 has 15 residues. Trimming took off 11 bases at V and 2 bases at J, with 19 bases between the two ends. CDR1 WSHSY and CDR2 SAAADI come from the germline V gene. As DNA, the CDR3 is TGCGCCCATTCGGGTGGGGGAGCCGCCTACAATGAGCAGTTCTTC. Protein product: CAHSGGGAAYNEQFF.

A note on this clone: Relative to the germline gene, one junction end is altered; a read error may explain this. The CDR3 protein is CASSDPRDSLFIDTEVFF. CDR3 coding DNA: TGTGCCAGCAGTGACCCTCGGGACTCCTTATTTATTGACACTGAAGTTTTCTTT. The chain is built from TRBV6-8 and TRBJ1-1, with D possibly TRBD1 on 5 matching bases. This CDR3 region has 18 residues. Germline V gene lookup returns CDR1 MNHGY and CDR2 SAAAGT.

This clone was seen a handful of times. The chain has TRBV11-3 and TRBJ1-2; 7 bases fit TRBD1. Per the germline V gene, CDR1 is SGHNT and CDR2 is YENEEA. V was clipped by 6 bases and J by 5 bases; unmatched bases: 9. The CDR3 runs to 14 residues. The CDR3 here is CASRSDRVTYGYTF. In DNA, the CDR3 is TGTGCCAGCAGGTCCGACAGGGTTACTTATGGCTACACCTTC.

The chain combines TRBV19 with TRBJ2-2; D remains unclear. Germline V gives CDR1 LNHDA, CDR2 SQIVND (reference sequence). V lost 6 bases, J lost 5 bases, and 7 bases lay in between. CDR3 length equals 12 residues. CDR3 in DNA: TGTGCCAGTAGCGTTTATACCGGGGAGCTGTTTTTT. Protein product: CASSVYTGELFF.

This rearrangement joins TRBV15 to TRBJ2-5; D may be TRBD2 (5 bases). The germline V gene encodes CDR1 LNHNV and CDR2 YYDKDF (reference sequence). The CDR3 consists of 14 residues. V shed 0 bases and J shed 6 bases, with 11 bases lying between them. For the CDR3, the DNA is TGTGCCACCAGCAGAGATGGAGGCGTTCAGACCCAGTACTTC. This gives the protein CATSRDGGVQTQYF.

This clone was counted once. This sequence joins TRBV30 and TRBJ2-1, with D maybe TRBD2 (5 bases). This CDR3 is built from 11 residues. Trimming took 0 bases from V and 10 from J, leaving 7 bases between them. The germline V gene encodes CDR1 GTSNPN and CDR2 SVGIG (reference sequence). The CDR3 loop is CAWSVGGEQFF. The CDR3 DNA sequence: TGTGCCTGGAGTGTAGGCGGGGAGCAGTTCTTC. Looking up the rest from reference TRBV30 and TRBJ2-1 gives the full variable domain: SQTIHQWPATLVQPVGSPLSLECTVEGTSNPNLYWYRQAAGRGLQLLFYSVGIGQISSEVPQNLSASRPQDRQFILSSKKLLLSDSGFYLCAWSVGGEQFFGPGTRLTVL.

The chain couples TRBV18 to TRBJ2-5; the D is unclear. There are 14 residues in the CDR3. Trimming took off 0 bases at V and 2 bases at J, with 7 bases between the two ends. The V gene's germline CDR1 is KGHSH and CDR2 LQKENI. The CDR3 coding sequence is TGTGCCAGCTCACCACCGGTACCACAAGAGACCCAGTACTTC. Translated: CASSPPVPQETQYF.

This clone was seen once. V usage is TRBV29-1 and J usage is TRBJ1-2, with D maybe TRBD1 (5 bases). V lost 6 bases and J lost 4, with 15 bases in between. Germline CDR1 reads SQVTM; CDR2 reads ANQGSEA. This CDR3 is built from 13 residues. CDR3 sequence reads: CSVRDPKTYGYTF. The CDR3 DNA is TGCAGCGTCCGGGACCCGAAAACCTATGGCTACACCTTC.